This T cell receptor (beta chain) was observed in a study of blood T cell repertoires in COVID-19. Seattle patient enrollment occurred during active infection, with longitudinal follow-up thereafter. Germline V lookup: CDR1 SGHDN, CDR2 FVKESK. Between the trimmed V and J ends, which lost 5 bases and 7 bases, there was a span of 12 bases. The CDR3 loop spans 13 amino acids. Generated by immunoSEQ multiplex PCR, the TCRdb table keeps only in-frame clones and is missing some. The sample records 300,000 to 400,000 clones, more than 80% being singletons. The source material was peripheral blood. This rearrangement joins TRBV14 to TRBJ1-5; D is unclear. The clonotype comes from a woman in her thirties with COVID-19, enrolled during active disease. CDR3 region: CASSSGPDQPQHF. CDR3 nucleotides: TGTGCCAGCAGCTCGGGTCCAGACCAGCCCCAGCATTTT.